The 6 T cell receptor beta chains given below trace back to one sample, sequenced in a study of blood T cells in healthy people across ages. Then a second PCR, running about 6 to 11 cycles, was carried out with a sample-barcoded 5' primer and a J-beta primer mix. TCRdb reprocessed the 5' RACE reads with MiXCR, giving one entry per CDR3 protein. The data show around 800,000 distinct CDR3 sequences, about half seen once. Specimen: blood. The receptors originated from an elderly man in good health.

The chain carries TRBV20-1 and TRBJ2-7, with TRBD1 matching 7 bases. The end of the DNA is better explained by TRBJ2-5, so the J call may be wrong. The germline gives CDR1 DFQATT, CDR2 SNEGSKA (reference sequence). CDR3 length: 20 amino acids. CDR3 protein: CSARGADREDIPGSWETQYF. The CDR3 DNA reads TGCAGTGCTAGAGGAGCCGACAGGGAAGATATCCCAGGGTCTTGGGAGACCCAGTACTTC.

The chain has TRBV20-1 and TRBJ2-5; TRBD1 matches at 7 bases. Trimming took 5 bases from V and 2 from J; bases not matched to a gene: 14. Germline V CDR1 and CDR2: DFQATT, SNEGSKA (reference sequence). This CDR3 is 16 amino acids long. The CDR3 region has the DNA TGCAGTGCTGTTTTCGGGACAGTAGTAAATCAAGAGACCCAGTACTTC. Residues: CSAVFGTVVNQETQYF.

The CDR3 bases are TGCGCCAGCAGAAGCGGTGTGGGGACAGATACGCAGTATTTT. Translating it yields CASRSGVGTDTQYF. The V call is TRBV5-1, the J call TRBJ2-3, with a weak D call TRBD2 (5 bases). The CDR3 is 14 amino acids. Germline CDR1 is SGHRS and CDR2 is YFSETQ. V was trimmed by 5 bases and J by 3 bases, leaving 13 bases between them.

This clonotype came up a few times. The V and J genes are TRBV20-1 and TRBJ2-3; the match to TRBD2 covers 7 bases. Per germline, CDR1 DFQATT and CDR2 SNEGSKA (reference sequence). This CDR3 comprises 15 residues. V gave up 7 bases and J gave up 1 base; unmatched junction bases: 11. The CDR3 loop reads CSVVPGTTGTDTQYF. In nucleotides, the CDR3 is TGCAGTGTCGTTCCCGGGACTACTGGCACAGATACGCAGTATTTT.

The chain's CDR3 is CASSNPTRATNEKLFF. CDR3 in DNA: TGTGCCAGCAGCAATCCAACCAGGGCGACTAATGAAAAACTGTTTTTT. This chain links TRBV9 with TRBJ1-4; weak D call: TRBD1 (5 bases). V dropped 4 bases and J dropped 2 bases, with 15 bases sitting between them. The germline V gene encodes CDR1 SGDLS and CDR2 YYNGEE. The CDR3 loop spans 16 amino acids.

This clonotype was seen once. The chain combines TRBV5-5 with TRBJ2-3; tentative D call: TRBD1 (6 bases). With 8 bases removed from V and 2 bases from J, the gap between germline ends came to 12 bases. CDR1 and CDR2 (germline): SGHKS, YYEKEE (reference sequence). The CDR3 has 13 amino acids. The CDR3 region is CASLPGVTDTQYF. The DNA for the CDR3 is TGTGCCAGTCTCCCAGGGGTCACAGATACGCAGTATTTT.